This T cell receptor beta chain was recorded in a study of blood T cell repertoires in COVID-19. Whole-study context: Acute and convalescent COVID-19 samples came from the United States, Italy and Spain. Sample material is recorded as cDNA or gDNA derived from T cells, B-cell-depleted T cells, or PBMCs.

Under the authors' procedure: It was from reference gene primer amplification that nucleated cell counts were estimated. The protocol was immunoSEQ multiplex PCR, while the TCRdb copy is restricted to in-frame clones and leaves out a portion. V and J calls and clone size come straight from that table; D and trimming were deduced from the DNA. The table has more than 250,000 clones, 89% seen once; the top ten hold 5% to 7%. This sequence originates from a man aged 18-30 years who had recovered from COVID-19. Sample: peripheral blood.

The CDR3 sequence is CASSSGRMAFF. As DNA, the CDR3 is TGTGCCAGCAGTTCAGGGCGTATGGCTTTCTTT. This chain uses TRBV6-2 or TRBV6-3 with TRBJ1-1; D might be TRBD1 (5 bases). The CDR3 has 11 residues. Germline V lookup: CDR1 MNHEY, CDR2 SVGEGT. Trimming shortened V by 4 bases and J by 11 bases, and 11 bases separated the two germline ends.